Listed here are 12 T cell receptor beta chains from one sample, sequenced in a study of regulatory T cells in long-lasting Graves disease. CDR3-region Arm-PCR and iRepertoire HTBI primers produced the TCR beta libraries. TCRdb re-derived calls from the multiplex PCR reads in MiXCR, one entry per CDR3 protein. The sample holds 350,000 to 500,000 distinct CDR3 sequences; about a sixth are singletons and the top ten take around a tenth. Documented time point: newly diagnosed GD, antithyroid drugs for less than 3 months. PBMC RNA served as the TCR library source. The same data also went into a second study, on T cells in Graves' hyperthyroidism and ophthalmopathy.

This material consisted of peripheral blood mononuclear cells (PBMCs), taken at new diagnosis, from a patient treated with antithyroid drugs. The source is a woman between 25 and 40 years old with Graves disease.

As regards this clonotype: A read error is possible here, since a much larger clone lies one base away. The chain couples TRBV5-8 to TRBJ1-4; D ambiguous. The germline V gene encodes CDR1 SGHTS and CDR2 YDEGEE. This CDR3 region has 18 residues. CDR3 in amino acids: CASSRVEGLLLTNENLFF. The CDR3 coding sequence is TGTGCCAGCAGCCGGGTAGAGGGATTACTCTTGACTAATGAAAACCTGTTTTTT.

Details on this clonotype: The conserved phenylalanine or tryptophan is not found at the CDR3 terminus, so this likely reflects a read error. The chain combines TRBV19 with TRBJ2-7; TRBD2 matches 8 bases. Trimming cost V 3 bases and J 4 bases; bases outside gene matches: 2. This CDR3 has 13 residues. CDR1 LNHDA and CDR2 SQIVND come from the germline V gene (reference sequence). This CDR3 is CASSIQREYEQYS. In DNA form, the CDR3 reads TGTGCCAGTAGTATCCAGCGGGAGTACGAGCAGTACTCC.

Comment on this clonotype: Because the CDR3 is missing its conserved closing phenylalanine or tryptophan, this is likely a read error. The rearrangement uses TRBV7-2 and TRBJ1-2, with D unclear. The CDR3 sequence is 14 residues long. V shed 1 base and J shed 8 bases, with 14 bases lying between them. Germline assignment: CDR1 SGHTA and CDR2 FQGNSA. CDR3: CASSLDFGLRGYTL. As DNA, the CDR3 is TGTGCCAGCAGCTTAGATTTTGGACTAAGAGGCTACACCCTC.

The V and J genes are TRBV9 and TRBJ2-5; D remains ambiguous. Trimming cost V 3 bases and J 4 bases, with 13 bases left between them. This CDR3 has 14 amino acids. The germline V gene has CDR1 SGDLS and CDR2 YYNGEE. This CDR3 reads CASSASPTRETQYF. The CDR3 DNA reads TGTGCCAGCAGCGCCTCACCCACCCGAGAGACCCAGTACTTC. Filled out from reference TRBV9 and TRBJ2-5, the complete variable domain reads DSGVTQTPKHLITATGQRVTLRCSPRSGDLSVYWYQQSLDQGLQFLIQYYNGEERAKGNILERFSAQQFPDLHSELNLSSLELGDSALYFCASSASPTRETQYFGPGTRLLVL.

This clonotype was seen at least ten times. The rearrangement links TRBV27 to TRBJ2-1; tentatively, D is TRBD1 (7 bases). V was shortened by 5 bases and J by 12 bases, with 14 bases between the two germline ends. The CDR3 totals 12 residues. Germline lookup yields CDR1 MNHEY and CDR2 SMNVEV (reference sequence). As DNA, the CDR3 is TGTGCCAGCAGTGGAGGGGGCCCCACGCAGTTCTTC. Its protein is CASSGGGPTQFF.

This clonotype was seen at least ten times. This chain uses TRBV27 with TRBJ2-1; D is undetermined. Trimming left V 6 bases short and J 6 bases short, with 15 bases between. This CDR3 contains 14 residues. CDR1 and CDR2 from the germline V gene are MNHEY and SMNVEV (reference sequence). Here the CDR3 DNA reads TGTGCCAGCAGCTCGGGCTCTCCGGTCAATGAGCAGTTCTTC. Protein: CASSSGSPVNEQFF.

Many counts were recorded for this clonotype. V usage is TRBV7-8 and J usage is TRBJ2-7; D is ambiguous. Germline V gives CDR1 SGHVS, CDR2 FQNEAQ. The ends were cut back, 1 base at V and 7 bases at J, with 8 bases in the middle. This CDR3 comprises 12 residues. The CDR3 sequence: CASSLGNTEQYF. Written as DNA, the CDR3 is TGTGCCAGCAGCTTAGGGAACACAGAGCAGTACTTC.

This clonotype has a count of ten or more. The gene calls are TRBV9 and TRBJ2-3, with D hard to call. V lost 0 bases to trimming and J lost 5 bases, with 19 bases between them. CDR3 size: 17 residues. Germline V CDR1 and CDR2: SGDLS, YYNGEE. CDR3 region: CASSVVASESSRDTQYF. Written as DNA, the CDR3 is TGTGCCAGCAGCGTAGTGGCGTCCGAGAGTAGTAGAGATACGCAGTATTTT.

This clonotype was seen a handful of times. The chain employs TRBV7-9 and TRBJ2-5; D is undetermined. V lost 5 bases and J 2 bases, leaving 9 bases between the germline ends. Germline V gene lookup returns CDR1 SEHNR and CDR2 FQNEAQ (reference sequence). The CDR3 has 13 residues. Here the CDR3 reads CASSPRYQETQYF. The CDR3 nucleotides are TGTGCCAGCAGCCCACGATATCAAGAGACCCAGTACTTC.

This clonotype was picked up many times. The gene calls are TRBV5-1 and TRBJ2-3; 8 bases fit TRBD2. The germline V gene has CDR1 SGHRS and CDR2 YFSETQ. This CDR3 has 17 residues. V gave up 0 bases and J gave up 5 bases; unmatched junction bases: 11. The CDR3 region is CASSLEVGAGGEDTQYF. CDR3 bases: TGCGCCAGCAGCTTGGAGGTCGGGGCGGGAGGTGAAGATACGCAGTATTTT.

The chain employs TRBV28 and TRBJ2-1, with TRBD2 as a possible D gene (6 bases). The V gene's germline CDR1 is MDHEN and CDR2 SYDVKM. V was shortened by 3 bases and J by 6 bases, with 15 bases between the two germline ends. CDR3 length: 15 residues. This chain's CDR3 is CASSFAGSSINEQFF. The CDR3 region has the DNA TGTGCCAGCAGTTTCGCGGGGAGTTCAATCAATGAGCAGTTCTTC.

The rearrangement links TRBV6-5 to TRBJ2-7; D might be TRBD1 (6 bases). There are 15 residues in the CDR3. V was cut by 0 bases and J by 4 bases, with 13 bases left in between. Germline CDR1 reads MNHEY; CDR2 reads SVGAGI. CDR3 protein: CASSYSGRGGYEQYF. The CDR3, as DNA: TGTGCCAGCAGTTACTCGGGCAGGGGCGGTTACGAGCAGTACTTC.